The 5 T cell receptor beta chains reported below all come from one sample, sequenced in a study of blood T cell repertoires in COVID-19 (TCRdb year 2020). The library relied on the immunoSEQ multiplex PCR assay. Here the immuneACCESS table is served through TCRdb, limited to in-frame sequences with V and J called. Missing clones are a known gap in these copies; in checked studies unresolved V genes cover under half, and the rest lacks a known reason. The sample includes a few hundred thousand clones, with about 85% observed a single time. Jointly, the top ten make up 3.6% of the sample. The sample consisted of peripheral blood. These receptors all stem from a woman aged 18-30 years with acute or convalescent COVID-19.

The table lists this clone with a count of one. The chain is built from TRBV5-1 and TRBJ2-5; D gene ambiguous. The CDR3 consists of 13 residues. V gave up 0 bases and J gave up 3 bases, with 6 bases separating them. Germline CDR1 reads SGHRS; CDR2 reads YFSETQ. The CDR3: CASSLEPEETQYF. Here the CDR3 DNA reads TGCGCCAGCAGCTTGGAACCAGAAGAGACCCAGTACTTC. Together with reference TRBV5-1 and TRBJ2-5, the CDR3 gives the full variable domain: KAGVTQTPRYLIKTRGQQVTLSCSPISGHRSVSWYQQTPGQGLQFLFEYFSETQRNKGNFPGRFSGRQFSNSRSEMNVSTLELGDSALYLCASSLEPEETQYFGPGTRLLVL.

CDR3 sequence: CATGQVNTGELFF. The CDR3, as DNA: TGTGCCACGGGACAGGTGAACACCGGGGAGCTGTTTTTT. The rearrangement links TRBV6-5 to TRBJ2-2; 8 bases agree with TRBD1. The V and J ends lost 10 bases and 1 base, in that order; junction bases with no gene match: 2. There are 13 residues in the CDR3. The germline gives CDR1 MNHEY, CDR2 SVGAGI.

This rearrangement joins TRBV10-3 to TRBJ2-7; 8 nucleotides agree with TRBD2. The V and J ends lost 3 bases and 4 bases, in that order; junction bases with no gene match: 5. Germline V gives CDR1 ENHRY, CDR2 SYGVKD. This CDR3 comprises 14 residues. CDR3 in amino acids: CAISDGTRDYEQYF. CDR3 nucleotide sequence: TGTGCCATCAGTGACGGGACTAGGGATTACGAGCAGTACTTC.

This chain uses TRBV12-3 or TRBV12-4 with TRBJ2-1; D unresolved. Between the trimmed V and J ends, which lost 10 bases and 0 bases, there was a span of 10 bases. This CDR3 region has 13 residues. The CDR3 protein is CATALSSYNEQFF. DNA for the CDR3: TGTGCCACCGCGTTGAGCTCCTACAATGAGCAGTTCTTC.

The chain carries TRBV4-1 and TRBJ1-3, with TRBD1 matching 7 bases. CDR3 length: 15 residues. CDR1 is MGHRA, CDR2 YSYEKL, per germline. V was clipped by 1 base and J by 3 bases; unmatched bases: 3. The CDR3 DNA reads TGCGCCAGCAGCCAAGGTCAGGGGGTTGGAAACACCATATATTTT. Amino acids: CASSQGQGVGNTIYF.